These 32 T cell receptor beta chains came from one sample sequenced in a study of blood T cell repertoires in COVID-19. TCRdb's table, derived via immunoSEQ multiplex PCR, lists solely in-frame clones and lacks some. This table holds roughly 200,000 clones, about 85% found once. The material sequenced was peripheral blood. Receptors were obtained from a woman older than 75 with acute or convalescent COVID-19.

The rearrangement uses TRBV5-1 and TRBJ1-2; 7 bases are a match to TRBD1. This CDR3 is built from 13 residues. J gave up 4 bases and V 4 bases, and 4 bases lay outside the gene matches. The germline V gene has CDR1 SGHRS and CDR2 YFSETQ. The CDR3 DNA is TGCGCCAGCAGCCCGGGACAGAGCTATGGCTACACCTTC. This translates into CASSPGQSYGYTF.

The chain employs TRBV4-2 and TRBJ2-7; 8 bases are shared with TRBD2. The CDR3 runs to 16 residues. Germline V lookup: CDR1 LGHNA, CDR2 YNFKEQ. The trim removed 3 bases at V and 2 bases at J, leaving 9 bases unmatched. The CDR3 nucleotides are TGTGCCAGCAGCCATGCCGCCCTAGCGGGTGCCTACGAGCAGTACTTC. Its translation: CASSHAALAGAYEQYF.

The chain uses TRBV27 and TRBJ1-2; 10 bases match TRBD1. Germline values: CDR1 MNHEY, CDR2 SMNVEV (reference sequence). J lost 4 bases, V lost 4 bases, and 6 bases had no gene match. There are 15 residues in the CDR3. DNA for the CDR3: TGTGCCAGCAGTTCGAAGACAGGGGGCGGCTATGGCTACACCTTC. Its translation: CASSSKTGGGYGYTF.

In DNA form, the CDR3 reads TGTGCCAGCAGCTACCGGGACACCAGCACAGATACGCAGTATTTT. Amino acids: CASSYRDTSTDTQYF. The V call is TRBV7-9, the J call TRBJ2-3; possible D gene TRBD1, 6 bases. Trimming took 4 bases from V and 0 from J, leaving 11 bases between them. The CDR3 is 15 residues long. Germline V gene sequence: CDR1 SEHNR, CDR2 FQNEAQ (reference sequence).

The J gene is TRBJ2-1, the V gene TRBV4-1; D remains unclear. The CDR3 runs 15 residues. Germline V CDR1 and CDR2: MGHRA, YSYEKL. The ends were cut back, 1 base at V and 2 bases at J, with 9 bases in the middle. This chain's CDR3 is CASSQGTDTYNEQFF. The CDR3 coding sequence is TGCGCCAGCAGCCAAGGAACTGACACCTACAATGAGCAGTTCTTC.

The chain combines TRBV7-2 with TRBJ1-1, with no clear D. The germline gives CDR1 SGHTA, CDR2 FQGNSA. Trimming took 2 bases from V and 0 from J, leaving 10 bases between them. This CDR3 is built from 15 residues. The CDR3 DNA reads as TGTGCCAGCAGCTTAACGATGGGCCTGAACACTGAAGCTTTCTTT. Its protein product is CASSLTMGLNTEAFF.

The CDR3: CASSLRTGAETQYF. The CDR3 region has the DNA TGTGCCAGCAGCTTGAGGACAGGTGCAGAGACCCAGTACTTC. The rearrangement links TRBV7-8 to TRBJ2-5; 7 bases are a match to TRBD1. After removal of 3 bases from V and 4 bases from J, the junction contained 5 bases not matched to a gene. Germline CDR1 SGHVS, CDR2 FQNEAQ. This CDR3 comprises 14 residues.

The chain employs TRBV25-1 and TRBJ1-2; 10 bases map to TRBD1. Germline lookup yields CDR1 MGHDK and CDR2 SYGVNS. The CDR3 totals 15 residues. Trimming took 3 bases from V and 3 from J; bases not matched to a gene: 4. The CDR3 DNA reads TGTGCCAGCAGTGATCCCGGGACAGGGGACTATGGCTACACCTTC. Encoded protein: CASSDPGTGDYGYTF.

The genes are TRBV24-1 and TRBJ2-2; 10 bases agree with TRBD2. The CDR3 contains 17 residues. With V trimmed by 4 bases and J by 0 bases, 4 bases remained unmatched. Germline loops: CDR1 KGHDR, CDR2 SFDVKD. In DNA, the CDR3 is TGTGCCACCAGTGAGGGGGGACTAGCGACGAACACCGGGGAGCTGTTTTTT. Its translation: CATSEGGLATNTGELFF.

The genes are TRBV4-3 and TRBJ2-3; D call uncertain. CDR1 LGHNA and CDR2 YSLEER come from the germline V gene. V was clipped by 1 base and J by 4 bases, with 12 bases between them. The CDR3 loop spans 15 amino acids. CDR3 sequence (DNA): TGCGCCAGCAGCCAAGGGGCCTTAGTACCAGATACGCAGTATTTT. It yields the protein CASSQGALVPDTQYF.

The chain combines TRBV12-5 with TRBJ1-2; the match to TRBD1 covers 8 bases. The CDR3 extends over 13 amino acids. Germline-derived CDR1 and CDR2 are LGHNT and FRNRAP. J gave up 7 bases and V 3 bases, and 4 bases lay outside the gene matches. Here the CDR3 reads CASGFGQGGGYTF. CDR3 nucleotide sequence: TGTGCTAGTGGTTTTGGACAGGGTGGTGGCTACACCTTC.

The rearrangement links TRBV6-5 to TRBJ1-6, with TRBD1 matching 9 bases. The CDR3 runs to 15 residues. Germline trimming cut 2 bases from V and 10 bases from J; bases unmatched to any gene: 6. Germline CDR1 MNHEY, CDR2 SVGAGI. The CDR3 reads CASSYGDRVSSPLHF. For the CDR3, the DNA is TGTGCCAGCAGTTACGGGGACAGGGTGAGCTCACCCCTCCACTTT.

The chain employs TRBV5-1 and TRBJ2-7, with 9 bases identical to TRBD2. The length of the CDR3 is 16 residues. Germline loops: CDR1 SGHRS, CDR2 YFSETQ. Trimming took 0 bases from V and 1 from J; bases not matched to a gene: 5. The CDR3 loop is CASSLDRLAVSYEQYF. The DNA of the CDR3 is TGCGCCAGCAGCTTGGACAGACTAGCGGTGTCCTACGAGCAGTACTTC.

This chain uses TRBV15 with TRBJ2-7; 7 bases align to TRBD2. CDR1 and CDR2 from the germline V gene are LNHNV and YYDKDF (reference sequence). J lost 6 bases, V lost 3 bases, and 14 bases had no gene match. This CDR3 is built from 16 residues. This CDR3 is CATSRSTGGPWGEQYF. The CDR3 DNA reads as TGTGCCACCAGCAGGTCAACGGGAGGCCCATGGGGCGAGCAGTACTTC.

The CDR3: CASSVATTTPYEQYF. The CDR3 DNA reads as TGTGCCAGCAGCGTAGCGACTACAACGCCTTACGAGCAGTACTTC. The chain recombines TRBV9 with TRBJ2-7, with a tentative D call TRBD2 (5 bases). With 0 bases removed from V and 4 bases from J, the gap between germline ends came to 14 bases. Per germline, CDR1 SGDLS and CDR2 YYNGEE. The CDR3 is 15 amino acids.

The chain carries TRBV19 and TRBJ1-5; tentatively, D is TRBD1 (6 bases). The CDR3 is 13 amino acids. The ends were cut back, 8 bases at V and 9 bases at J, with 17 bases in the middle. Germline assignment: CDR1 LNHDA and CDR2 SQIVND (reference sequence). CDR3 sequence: CASAEDRYRPQHF. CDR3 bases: TGTGCCAGTGCCGAAGACAGGTACCGGCCCCAGCATTTT.

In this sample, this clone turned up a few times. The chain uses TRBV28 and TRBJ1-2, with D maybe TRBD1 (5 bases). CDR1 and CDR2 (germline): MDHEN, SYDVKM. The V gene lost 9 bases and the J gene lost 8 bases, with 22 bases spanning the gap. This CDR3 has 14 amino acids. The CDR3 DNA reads TGTGCCAGTAGAGAGAGCATAGGGGTAAGGGGCTACACCTTC. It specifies CASRESIGVRGYTF.

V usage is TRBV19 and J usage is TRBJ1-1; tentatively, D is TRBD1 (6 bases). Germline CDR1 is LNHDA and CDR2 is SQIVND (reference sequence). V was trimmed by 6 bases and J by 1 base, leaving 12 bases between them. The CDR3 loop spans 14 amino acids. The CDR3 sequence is CASSQGIGNTEAFF. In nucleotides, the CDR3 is TGTGCCAGTAGCCAGGGGATTGGGAACACTGAAGCTTTCTTT.

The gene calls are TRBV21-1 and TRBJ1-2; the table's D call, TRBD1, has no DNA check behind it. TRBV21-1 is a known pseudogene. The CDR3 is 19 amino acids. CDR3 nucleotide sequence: TGTGCCAGCAGCAATTCTAGAGAAGCCGGGACAGGGGAGGTTTATGGCTACACCTTC. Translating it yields CASSNSREAGTGEVYGYTF.

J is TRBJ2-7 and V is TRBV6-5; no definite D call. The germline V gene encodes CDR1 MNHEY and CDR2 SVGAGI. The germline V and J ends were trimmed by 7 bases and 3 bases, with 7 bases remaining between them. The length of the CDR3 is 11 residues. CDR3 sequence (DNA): TGTGCCAGCACAGGAAACTACGAGCAGTACTTC. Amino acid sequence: CASTGNYEQYF.

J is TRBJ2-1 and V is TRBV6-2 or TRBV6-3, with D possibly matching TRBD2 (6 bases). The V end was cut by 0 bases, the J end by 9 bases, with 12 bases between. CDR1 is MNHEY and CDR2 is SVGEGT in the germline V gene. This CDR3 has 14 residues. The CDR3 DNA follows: TGTGCCAGCAGTTACTCCGGAGGGCGGGGTGAGCAGTTCTTC. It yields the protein CASSYSGGRGEQFF.

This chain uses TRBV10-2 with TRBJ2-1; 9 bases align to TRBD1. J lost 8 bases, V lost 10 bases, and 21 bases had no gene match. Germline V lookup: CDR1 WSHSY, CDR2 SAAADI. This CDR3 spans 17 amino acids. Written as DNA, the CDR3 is TGCGCCACCCGTGGATCTAAAGGGACAGGGTATTATCATGAGCAGTTCTTC. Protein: CATRGSKGTGYYHEQFF.

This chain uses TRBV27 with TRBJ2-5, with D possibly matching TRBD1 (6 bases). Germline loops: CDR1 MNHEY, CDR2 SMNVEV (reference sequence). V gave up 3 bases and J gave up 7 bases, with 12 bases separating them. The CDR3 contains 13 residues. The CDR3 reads CASSLDRWGTQYF. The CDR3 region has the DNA TGTGCCAGCAGTTTGGACAGATGGGGGACCCAGTACTTC.

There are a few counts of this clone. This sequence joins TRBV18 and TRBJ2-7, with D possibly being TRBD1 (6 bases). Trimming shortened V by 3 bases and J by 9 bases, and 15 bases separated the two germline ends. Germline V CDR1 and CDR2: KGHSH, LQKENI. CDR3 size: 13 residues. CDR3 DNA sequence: TGTGCCAGCTCACCCAAGGACAGCGCCGGGCAGTACTTC. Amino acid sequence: CASSPKDSAGQYF. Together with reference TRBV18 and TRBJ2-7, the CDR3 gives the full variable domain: NAGVMQNPRHLVRRRGQEARLRCSPMKGHSHVYWYRQLPEEGLKFMVYLQKENIIDESGMPKERFSAEFPKEGPSILRIQQVVRGDSAAYFCASSPKDSAGQYFGPGTRLTVT.

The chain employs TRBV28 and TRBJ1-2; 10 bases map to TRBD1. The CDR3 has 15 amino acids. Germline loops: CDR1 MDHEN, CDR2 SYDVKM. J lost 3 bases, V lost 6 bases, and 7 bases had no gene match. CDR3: CASSGQGESYYGYTF. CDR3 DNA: TGTGCCAGCAGCGGACAGGGGGAATCCTACTATGGCTACACCTTC.

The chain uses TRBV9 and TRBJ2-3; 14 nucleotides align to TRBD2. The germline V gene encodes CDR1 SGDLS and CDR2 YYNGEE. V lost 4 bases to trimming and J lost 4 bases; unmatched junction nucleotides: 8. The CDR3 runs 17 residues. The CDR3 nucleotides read TGTGCCAGCAGCCTGCGACTAGCGGGAGGGGTATCAGATACGCAGTATTTT. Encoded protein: CASSLRLAGGVSDTQYF. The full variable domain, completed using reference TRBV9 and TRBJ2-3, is DSGVTQTPKHLITATGQRVTLRCSPRSGDLSVYWYQQSLDQGLQFLIQYYNGEERAKGNILERFSAQQFPDLHSELNLSSLELGDSALYFCASSLRLAGGVSDTQYFGPGTRLTVL.

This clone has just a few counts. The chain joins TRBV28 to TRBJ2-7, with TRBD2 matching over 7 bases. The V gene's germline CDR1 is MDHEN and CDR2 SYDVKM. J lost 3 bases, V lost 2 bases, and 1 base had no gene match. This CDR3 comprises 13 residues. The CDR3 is CASSLGGSYEQYF. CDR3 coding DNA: TGTGCCAGCAGTTTAGGCGGGAGCTACGAGCAGTACTTC.

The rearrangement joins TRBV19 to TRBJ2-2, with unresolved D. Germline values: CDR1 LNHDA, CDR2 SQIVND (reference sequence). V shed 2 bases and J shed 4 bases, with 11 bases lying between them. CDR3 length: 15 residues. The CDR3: CASSIRRPSTGELFF. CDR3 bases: TGTGCCAGTAGTATAAGGAGACCTAGCACCGGGGAGCTGTTTTTT. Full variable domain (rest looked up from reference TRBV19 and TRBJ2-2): DGGITQSPKYLFRKEGQNVTLSCEQNLNHDAMYWYRQDPGQGLRLIYYSQIVNDFQKGDIAEGYSVSREKKESFPLTVTSAQKNPTAFYLCASSIRRPSTGELFFGEGSRLTVL.

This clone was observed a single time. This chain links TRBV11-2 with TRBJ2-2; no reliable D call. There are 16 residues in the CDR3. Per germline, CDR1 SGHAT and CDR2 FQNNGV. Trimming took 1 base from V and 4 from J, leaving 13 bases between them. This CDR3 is CASSLGSFNLTGELFF. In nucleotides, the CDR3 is TGTGCCAGCAGCTTAGGAAGCTTCAACCTCACCGGGGAGCTGTTTTTT.

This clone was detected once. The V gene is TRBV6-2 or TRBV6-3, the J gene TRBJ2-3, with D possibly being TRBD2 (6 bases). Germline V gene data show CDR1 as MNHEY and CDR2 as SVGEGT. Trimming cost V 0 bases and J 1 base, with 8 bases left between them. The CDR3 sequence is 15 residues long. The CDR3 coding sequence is TGTGCCAGCAGTTACTCGCCTAGCGGCACAGATACGCAGTATTTT. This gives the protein CASSYSPSGTDTQYF.

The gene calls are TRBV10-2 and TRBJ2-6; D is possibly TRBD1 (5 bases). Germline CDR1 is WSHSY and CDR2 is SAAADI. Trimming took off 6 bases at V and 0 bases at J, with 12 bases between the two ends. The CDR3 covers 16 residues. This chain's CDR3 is CASSDKQVSGANVLTF. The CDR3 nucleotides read TGCGCCAGCAGCGATAAACAGGTCTCTGGGGCCAACGTCCTGACTTTC.

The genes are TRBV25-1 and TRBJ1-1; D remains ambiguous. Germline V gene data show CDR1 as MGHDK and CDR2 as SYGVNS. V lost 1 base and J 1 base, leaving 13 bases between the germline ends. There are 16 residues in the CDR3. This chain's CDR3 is CASSESQFSKNTEAFF. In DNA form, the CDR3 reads TGTGCCAGCAGTGAATCACAGTTTTCTAAGAACACTGAAGCTTTCTTT.